This T cell receptor beta chain was identified in a study of shared clonotypes between healthy human individuals. The CDR3 extends over 14 amino acids. CDR1 and CDR2 (germline): SGHNT, YENEEA. Trimming cost V 5 bases and J 7 bases, with 14 bases left between them. Only in-frame clones appear in the TCRdb table, and some are missing; sequencing was by immunoSEQ multiplex PCR. The table lists over 850,000 clones, 75% to 80% of them singletons, with approximately 0.56% in the top ten. Sequenced: memory CD4+ T cells from PBMCs. The subset was: CD45RA-negative fraction. The sequence was obtained from a man aged 18 to 35 in good health. Some clones in this sample may be carry-over from other donors' samples. This chain connects TRBV11-3 to TRBJ2-2; either TRBD1 or TRBD2 may supply D (5 bases each). CDR3 nucleotides: TGTGCCAGCAGCATAGGGACGGGGAGCGGGGAGCTGTTTTTT. It yields the protein CASSIGTGSGELFF.